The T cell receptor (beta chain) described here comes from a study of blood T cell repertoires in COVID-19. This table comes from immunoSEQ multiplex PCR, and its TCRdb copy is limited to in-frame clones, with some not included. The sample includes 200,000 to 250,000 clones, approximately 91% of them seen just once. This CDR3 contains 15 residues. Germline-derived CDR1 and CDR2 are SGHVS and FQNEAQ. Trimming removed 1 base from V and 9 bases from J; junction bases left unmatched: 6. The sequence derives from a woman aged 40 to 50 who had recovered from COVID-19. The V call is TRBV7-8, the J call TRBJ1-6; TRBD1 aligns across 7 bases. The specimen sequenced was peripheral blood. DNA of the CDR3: TGTGCCAGCAGCTTAGAGCCAGGGGGAATTTCACCCCTCCACTTT. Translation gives CASSLEPGGISPLHF.